Listed below are T cell receptor beta chains from one sample, sequenced in a study of blood T cell repertoires in COVID-19. Produced via immunoSEQ multiplex PCR; TCRdb's table is partial and in-frame only. The sample holds about 170,000 clones, about 85% seen once. Specimen: peripheral blood. Source of these receptors: a man aged 55 to 69 who had recovered from COVID-19. The CDR3 runs from the conserved cysteine through the conserved F or W. D genes are given only for firm matches. Clone size is shown for a subset of rows, as once, few, many or a class of expanded clone.

d_call j_call v_call clone_size cdr3_nt cdr3_aa
- TRBJ1-3 TRBV12-3/TRBV12-4 - TGTGCCAGCAGTTCAGGGGGAAACACCATATATTTT CASSSGGNTIYF
- TRBJ1-2 TRBV4-3 - TGCGCCAGCAGCCGGGAGGCGGACTATGGCTACACCTTC CASSREADYGYTF
- TRBJ2-3 TRBV5-4 few TGTGCCAGCAGCTTTTTGGTAGCAGATACGCAGTATTTT CASSFLVADTQYF
- TRBJ1-1 TRBV6-2/TRBV6-3 - TGTGCCAGCAGCCCTGAGGGGAACACTGAAGCTTTCTTT CASSPEGNTEAFF
- TRBJ2-7 TRBV25-1 - TGTGCCAGCAGTGGGGGAGTGGGGGAGTGGAGGGTTTACGAGCAGTACTTC CASSGGVGEWRVYEQYF
- TRBJ2-3 TRBV25-1 - TGTGCCAGCAGTGGATATCAGGGTTCAGATACGCAGTATTTT CASSGYQGSDTQYF
- TRBJ2-2 TRBV29-1 - TGCAGCGTTGAAGCCCAGCGGGGACAGGCGAACACCGGGGAGCTGTTTTTT CSVEAQRGQANTGELFF
- TRBJ2-5 TRBV7-9 - TGTGCCAGCAGCCCCCGCCGGGAGACCCAGTACTTC CASSPRRETQYF
- TRBJ1-2 TRBV10-1 - TGCGCCAGCAGTGGAAGGGGGGGACTATGGCCCTCTAACTATGGCTACACCTTC CASSGRGGLWPSNYGYTF
- TRBJ2-5 TRBV6-5 once TGTGCCAGCAGGGCGGGGGAGACCCAGTACTTC CASRAGETQYF
- TRBJ2-3 TRBV21-1 once TGTGCCAGCAGCAGACGGACTAGCGGGGGGGCCCCTGGGCTGTATTTT CASSRRTSGGAPGLYF
- TRBJ1-2 TRBV3-1/TRBV3-2 - TGTGCCAGCAGCCAAGAGGGGGGTAACTATGGCTACACCTTC CASSQEGGNYGYTF
- TRBJ1-5 TRBV2 - TGTGCCAGCAGGGCGGGTCAGCCCCAGCATTTT CASRAGQPQHF
- TRBJ1-1 TRBV30 - TGTGCCTGGAGATCATCCGGGGGGAACACTGAAGCTTTCTTT CAWRSSGGNTEAFF
TRBD2 TRBJ2-7 TRBV28 - TGTGCCAGCAGTCCCCCCCCCGGACTAGCGGGGGGGGTAGAGCAGTACTTC CASSPPPGLAGGVEQYF
- TRBJ1-1 TRBV19 - TGTGCCAGTAGTATAGTTTCCTCGGGGGGAAGCATTGAAGCTTTCTTT CASSIVSSGGSIEAFF
- TRBJ1-2 TRBV11-2 - TGTGCCAGCAGCTTCCCCGGGACATCTGCTAACTATGGCTACACCTTC CASSFPGTSANYGYTF
TRBD2 TRBJ2-1 TRBV24-1 - TGTGCCACCAGTGATCGTAGCGGGGGGGCGGGGGATGAGCAGTTCTTC CATSDRSGGAGDEQFF
TRBD1 TRBJ2-1 TRBV27 - TGTGCCAGCAGTTTATTGGACAGGAGCAATGAGCAGTTCTTC CASSLLDRSNEQFF
TRBD1 TRBJ2-3 TRBV2 - TGTGCCACTACGGACAGGGGAAAGGTCCGAGTGGATACGCAGTATTTT CATTDRGKVRVDTQYF
TRBD1 TRBJ1-3 TRBV7-2 - TGTGCCAGCAGCTTGAGGACAGGGGGCGCAGTCGGAAACACCATATATTTT CASSLRTGGAVGNTIYF
TRBD1 TRBJ2-6 TRBV10-3 - TGTGCCATCAGTGCCCGACAGGGCTCTGCCTCTGGGGCCAACGTCCTGACTTTC CAISARQGSASGANVLTF